The T cell receptor beta chain described here comes from a study of shared clonotypes between healthy human individuals. Comment on this clone: Its antigen remains unknown.

Broader study findings: Despite large depth, sorted-subset datasets appeared incompletely sequenced. Richness estimates generally favored naive over memory subsets.

Positively selected for CCR7, the CD45RO-negative cells used as naive CD8 cells excluded terminally differentiated effector memory CD45RA+ cells. The authors loaded about 0.2 ug DNA, 30,000 to 35,000 T cell genomes, into sorted-subset replicate PCRs. Profiling relied on immunoSEQ multiplex PCR, and the TCRdb table lists in-frame clones only, not all of them. The sample comprises roughly 2 million clones, roughly 94% of which are singletons, and roughly 1% rests with the top ten. Sample: naive CD8+ T cells sorted from blood. The TCR was taken from a man aged 18 to 29 in good health.

The CDR3 DNA is TGTGCCAGCAGCTTAGTAGGGGGGGCCTTGGAGACCCAGTACTTC. This translates into CASSLVGGALETQYF. The chain has TRBV7-9 and TRBJ2-5, with a weak D call TRBD2 (7 bases). The length of the CDR3 is 15 residues. Germline V gene sequence: CDR1 SEHNR, CDR2 FQNEAQ (reference sequence). V gave up 1 base and J gave up 5 bases, with 14 bases separating them.